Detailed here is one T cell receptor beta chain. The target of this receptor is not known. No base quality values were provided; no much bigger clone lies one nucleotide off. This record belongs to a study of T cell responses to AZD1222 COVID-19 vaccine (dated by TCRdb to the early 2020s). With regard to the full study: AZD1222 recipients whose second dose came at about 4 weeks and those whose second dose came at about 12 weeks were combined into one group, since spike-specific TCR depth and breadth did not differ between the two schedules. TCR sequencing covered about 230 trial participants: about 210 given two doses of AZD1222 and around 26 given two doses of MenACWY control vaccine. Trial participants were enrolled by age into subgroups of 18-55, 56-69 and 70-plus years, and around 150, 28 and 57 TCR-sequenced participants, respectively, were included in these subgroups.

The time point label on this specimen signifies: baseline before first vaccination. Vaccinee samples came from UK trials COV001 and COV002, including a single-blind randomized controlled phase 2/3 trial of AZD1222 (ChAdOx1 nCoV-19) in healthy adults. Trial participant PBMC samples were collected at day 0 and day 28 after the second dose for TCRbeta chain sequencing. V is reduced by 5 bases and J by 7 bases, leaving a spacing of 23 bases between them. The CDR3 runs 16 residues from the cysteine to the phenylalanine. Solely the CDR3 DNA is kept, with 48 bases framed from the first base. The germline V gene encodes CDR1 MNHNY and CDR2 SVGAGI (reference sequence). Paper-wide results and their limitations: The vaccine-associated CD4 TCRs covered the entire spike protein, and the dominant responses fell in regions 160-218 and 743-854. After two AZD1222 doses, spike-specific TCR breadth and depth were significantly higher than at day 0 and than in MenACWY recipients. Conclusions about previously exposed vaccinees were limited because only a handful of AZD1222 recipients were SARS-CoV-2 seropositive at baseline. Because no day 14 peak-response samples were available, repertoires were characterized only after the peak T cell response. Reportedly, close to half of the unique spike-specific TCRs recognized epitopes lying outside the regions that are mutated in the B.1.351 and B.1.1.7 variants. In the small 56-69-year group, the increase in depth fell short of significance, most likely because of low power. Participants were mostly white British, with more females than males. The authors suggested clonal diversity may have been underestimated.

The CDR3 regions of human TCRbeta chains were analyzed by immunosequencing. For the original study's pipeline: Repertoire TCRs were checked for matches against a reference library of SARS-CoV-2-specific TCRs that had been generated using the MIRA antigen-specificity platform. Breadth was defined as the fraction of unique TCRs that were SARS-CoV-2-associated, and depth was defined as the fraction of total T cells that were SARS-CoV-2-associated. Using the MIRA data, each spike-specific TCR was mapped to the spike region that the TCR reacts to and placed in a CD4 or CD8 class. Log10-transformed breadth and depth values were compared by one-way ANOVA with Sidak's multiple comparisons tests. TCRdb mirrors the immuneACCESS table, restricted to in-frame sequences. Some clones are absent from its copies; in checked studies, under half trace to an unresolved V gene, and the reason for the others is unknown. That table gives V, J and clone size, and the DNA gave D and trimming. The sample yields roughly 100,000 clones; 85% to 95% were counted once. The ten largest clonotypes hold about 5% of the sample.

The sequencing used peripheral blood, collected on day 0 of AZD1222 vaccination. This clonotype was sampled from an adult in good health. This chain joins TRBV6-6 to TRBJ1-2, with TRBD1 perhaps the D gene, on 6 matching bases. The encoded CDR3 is CASSTAWGQTDGGYTF. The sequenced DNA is TGTGCCAGCAGTACGGCCTGGGGGCAGACCGACGGTGGCTACACCTTC.